One and the same sample provided the 18 T cell receptor beta chains below, sequenced in a study of blood T cell repertoires in COVID-19. Sequencing used immunoSEQ multiplex PCR; TCRdb keeps in-frame clones, though not all of them. The sample contains 150,000 to 250,000 clones, more than 75% of which appear only once. Input material: peripheral blood. Receptor source: a woman between 40 and 50 years old with COVID-19, enrolled during active disease.

The V call is TRBV7-2, the J call TRBJ2-2; D perhaps matches TRBD1 (5 bases). Trimming pared 3 bases from V and 9 bases from J, leaving 11 bases between. CDR3 length: 13 amino acids. Germline assignment: CDR1 SGHTA and CDR2 FQGNSA. The chain's CDR3 is CASSFPGFRELFF. DNA for the CDR3: TGTGCCAGCAGCTTCCCAGGGTTCAGGGAGCTGTTTTTT.

The table lists this clone with a count of one. J is TRBJ2-7 and V is TRBV6-5; 11 bases are a match to TRBD1. The CDR3 is made up of 13 amino acids. Trimming cost V 4 bases and J 6 bases; bases outside gene matches: 2. Germline V lookup: CDR1 MNHEY, CDR2 SVGAGI. CDR3 in DNA: TGTGCCAGCAGTTCGGGACAGGGGGTCGAGCAGTACTTC. It specifies CASSSGQGVEQYF.

The chain uses TRBV5-8 and TRBJ1-6; D ambiguous. Germline CDR1 reads SGHTS; CDR2 reads YDEGEE. Trimming pared 4 bases from V and 7 bases from J, leaving 3 bases between. The CDR3 loop spans 11 amino acids. This CDR3 is CASSTNSPLHF. CDR3 DNA sequence: TGTGCCAGCAGCACAAATTCACCCCTCCACTTT.

The chain couples TRBV7-8 to TRBJ2-7, with TRBD2 identical over 7 bases. V lost 7 bases to trimming and J lost 6 bases; unmatched junction nucleotides: 15. Germline V gives CDR1 SGHVS, CDR2 FQNEAQ. The CDR3 is 15 residues long. CDR3 protein: CASTPRGGGGREQYF. The CDR3 region has the DNA TGTGCCAGCACCCCCCGTGGAGGCGGGGGACGCGAGCAGTACTTC.

The CDR3 bases are TGTGCCGCAACGGGACAGGGGATAGACGAGCAGTACTTC. Translating it yields CAATGQGIDEQYF. The chain carries TRBV10-3 and TRBJ2-7; the match to TRBD1 covers 10 bases. In germline, CDR1 is ENHRY, CDR2 SYGVKD. CDR3 length: 13 amino acids. Losses at the gene ends were 11 bases for V and 5 bases for J; bases not matched to a gene: 9.

The chain carries TRBV3-1 (or the pseudogene TRBV3-2) and TRBJ1-5; 10 nucleotides match TRBD1. The J segment lost 8 bases and the V segment lost 3 bases, leaving 1 base of the junction unmatched. Germline CDR1 and CDR2: LGHDT and YNNKEL (reference sequence). The CDR3 spans 13 residues. The DNA for the CDR3 is TGTGCCAGCAGCCAGGGACAGGGGAAGCCCCAGCATTTT. Amino acid sequence: CASSQGQGKPQHF.

The J gene is TRBJ1-1, the V gene TRBV18; D not resolved. V lost 3 bases and J 0 bases, leaving 17 bases between the germline ends. Per germline, CDR1 KGHSH and CDR2 LQKENI. CDR3 size: 17 residues. The CDR3 reads CASSPSEEAGMNTEAFF. The CDR3 DNA follows: TGTGCCAGCTCACCGTCGGAGGAGGCGGGAATGAACACTGAAGCTTTCTTT.

The rearrangement joins TRBV7-2 to TRBJ2-3, with D possibly TRBD2 on 6 matching bases. The CDR3 is made up of 13 amino acids. Germline CDR1 is SGHTA and CDR2 is FQGNSA. V gave up 8 bases and J gave up 4 bases, with 13 bases separating them. CDR3: CASGREKPDTQYF. CDR3 nucleotides: TGTGCCAGCGGACGGGAGAAACCAGATACGCAGTATTTT.

The chain has TRBV27 and TRBJ1-4; D might be TRBD1 (5 bases). The CDR3 totals 16 residues. V gave up 3 bases and J gave up 8 bases, with 19 bases separating them. Per the germline V gene, CDR1 is MNHEY and CDR2 is SMNVEV (reference sequence). This chain's CDR3 is CASSFGTQGGWEKLFF. In DNA form, the CDR3 reads TGTGCCAGCAGTTTCGGCACGCAGGGAGGGTGGGAAAAACTGTTTTTT.

V usage is TRBV9 and J usage is TRBJ1-2; D uncertain. Germline-derived CDR1 and CDR2 are SGDLS and YYNGEE. The V end was cut by 4 bases, the J end by 6 bases, with 10 bases between. This CDR3 has 12 residues. This chain's CDR3 is CASSPRSDGYTF. CDR3 nucleotides: TGTGCCAGCAGCCCCCGGTCGGATGGCTACACCTTC. Drawing the rest from reference TRBV9 and TRBJ1-2, the complete variable domain is DSGVTQTPKHLITATGQRVTLRCSPRSGDLSVYWYQQSLDQGLQFLIQYYNGEERAKGNILERFSAQQFPDLHSELNLSSLELGDSALYFCASSPRSDGYTFGSGTRLTVV.

This chain joins TRBV3-1 (or the pseudogene TRBV3-2) and TRBJ1-2, with a possible D match to TRBD1 (6 bases). This CDR3 spans 14 amino acids. Trimming pared 1 base from V and 4 bases from J, leaving 10 bases between. Germline V lookup: CDR1 LGHDT, CDR2 YNNKEL (reference sequence). This chain's CDR3 is CASSQARGIYGYTF. CDR3 nucleotide sequence: TGTGCCAGCAGCCAAGCCAGGGGAATCTATGGCTACACCTTC.

The rearrangement links TRBV3-1 (or the pseudogene TRBV3-2) to TRBJ1-4; 7 nucleotides agree with TRBD1. Germline V lookup: CDR1 LGHDT, CDR2 YNNKEL (reference sequence). The CDR3 has 18 amino acids. V lost 3 bases, J lost 1 base, and 11 bases stayed unmatched. Written as DNA, the CDR3 is TGTGCCAGCAGCCAGGGTACGACAGGGCGTTTAACTAATGAAAAACTGTTTTTT. Translating it yields CASSQGTTGRLTNEKLFF.

This clone showed up just a few times. The chain carries TRBV19 and TRBJ2-5; 10 bases match TRBD1. CDR3 length: 14 amino acids. Trimming took 5 bases from V and 4 from J; bases not matched to a gene: 4. Germline V gives CDR1 LNHDA, CDR2 SQIVND (reference sequence). The CDR3 reads CASSSRTGGETQYF. The CDR3 DNA reads TGTGCCAGTAGTTCCCGGACAGGGGGAGAGACCCAGTACTTC.

This chain connects TRBV3-1 (or the pseudogene TRBV3-2) to TRBJ2-1, with a tentative D call TRBD1 (5 bases). CDR1 is LGHDT and CDR2 is YNNKEL in the germline V gene (reference sequence). The ends were cut back, 4 bases at V and 0 bases at J, with 7 bases in the middle. The CDR3 runs 14 residues. This CDR3 is CASSRQSSYNEQFF. The CDR3 DNA reads TGTGCCAGCAGCCGACAGAGCTCCTACAATGAGCAGTTCTTC.

The V call is TRBV18, the J call TRBJ2-7; the D gene is possibly TRBD1 (5 bases). V was clipped by 2 bases and J by 3 bases, with 11 bases between them. The germline V gene has CDR1 KGHSH and CDR2 LQKENI. The CDR3 is 14 residues long. CDR3 sequence (DNA): TGTGCCAGCTCACCAGCTCAGGGCGGCTACGAGCAGTACTTC. Encoded protein: CASSPAQGGYEQYF.

The chain is built from TRBV3-1 (or the pseudogene TRBV3-2) and TRBJ1-1; D remains unclear. V lost 5 bases and J 1 base, leaving 14 bases between the germline ends. In germline, CDR1 is LGHDT, CDR2 YNNKEL (reference sequence). This CDR3 has 15 amino acids. As DNA, the CDR3 is TGTGCCAGCAGCTACCAGGCGTCTGAGAACACTGAAGCTTTCTTT. This encodes CASSYQASENTEAFF.

The V gene is TRBV15, the J gene TRBJ2-7; 11 bases align to TRBD1. Germline assignment: CDR1 LNHNV and CDR2 YYDKDF (reference sequence). This CDR3 comprises 16 residues. Unmatched junction bases numbered 4, after V lost 2 bases and J lost 1 base. The chain's CDR3 is CATSRSGQGGSYEQYF. As DNA, the CDR3 is TGTGCCACCAGCAGATCGGGACAGGGGGGATCCTACGAGCAGTACTTC.

This chain uses TRBV2 with TRBJ1-1, with TRBD1 matching over 7 bases. The V and J ends lost 1 base and 9 bases, in that order; junction bases with no gene match: 8. CDR3 length equals 14 residues. Germline V gene data show CDR1 as SNHLY and CDR2 as FYNNEI. CDR3 in DNA: TGTGCCAGCAGTGAAGTTCAGGGGGTAAACAAAGCTTTCTTT. Its translation: CASSEVQGVNKAFF.